These 16 T cell receptor beta chains share one sample of origin, sequenced in a study of blood T cell repertoires in COVID-19. Assay: immunoSEQ multiplex PCR; the TCRdb copy retains only in-frame clones and omits some. The sample holds under 300,000 clones, approximately 84% seen once. Sequenced sample: PBMCs or T cells enriched from blood (not recorded which). Every receptor here comes from a man over 45 who had recovered from COVID-19.

The chain links TRBV19 to TRBJ2-7; D may be TRBD2 (6 bases). Germline CDR1 and CDR2: LNHDA and SQIVND (reference sequence). V was trimmed by 2 bases and J by 0 bases, leaving 23 bases between them. This CDR3 has 19 residues. Written as DNA, the CDR3 is TGTGCCAGTAGTATATTCCAGGGAGGTGAGTCCCCCAACTCCTACGAGCAGTACTTC. Translation gives CASSIFQGGESPNSYEQYF. The full variable domain, with the rest looked up from reference TRBV19 and TRBJ2-7, is DGGITQSPKYLFRKEGQNVTLSCEQNLNHDAMYWYRQDPGQGLRLIYYSQIVNDFQKGDIAEGYSVSREKKESFPLTVTSAQKNPTAFYLCASSIFQGGESPNSYEQYFGPGTRLTVT.

The chain recombines TRBV12-5 with TRBJ1-1; TRBD1 matches 10 bases. This CDR3 comprises 14 residues. CDR1 is LGHNT, CDR2 FRNRAP, per germline. V was pared by 5 bases and J by 10 bases, with 10 bases of the junction left unmatched. The CDR3 sequence: CASGVTGGAGGAFF. CDR3 nucleotides: TGTGCTAGTGGTGTGACAGGGGGCGCGGGTGGAGCTTTCTTT.

The chain joins TRBV6-5 to TRBJ1-5; no clear D gene. V lost 8 bases, J lost 2 bases, and 16 bases lay in between. In germline, CDR1 is MNHEY, CDR2 SVGAGI. This CDR3 spans 15 amino acids. The CDR3 reads CASGESHSGNQPQHF. In nucleotides, the CDR3 is TGTGCCAGCGGGGAGAGCCACTCGGGCAATCAGCCCCAGCATTTT.

The chain has TRBV4-1 and TRBJ2-1, with D maybe TRBD2 (5 bases). Germline loops: CDR1 MGHRA, CDR2 YSYEKL. CDR3 length: 17 residues. The V end was cut by 0 bases, the J end by 8 bases, with 20 bases between. CDR3 region: CASSQDDTRERVDEQFF. CDR3 DNA sequence: TGCGCCAGCAGCCAAGATGATACGAGGGAGAGGGTGGATGAGCAGTTCTTC.

The CDR3 bases are TGTGCCAGCAGCTGGCGGGGGCAAGGTCAGCCCCAGCATTTT. Encoded protein: CASSWRGQGQPQHF. V gene TRBV5-6 combines with J gene TRBJ1-5, with D possibly being TRBD1 (6 bases). There are 14 residues in the CDR3. Trimming removed 3 bases from V and 6 bases from J, with 13 bases in between. Germline CDR1 is SGHDT and CDR2 is YYEEEE.

This rearrangement joins TRBV7-8 to TRBJ2-4, with a weak D call TRBD1 (6 bases). The CDR3 length is 14 residues. In germline, CDR1 is SGHVS, CDR2 FQNEAQ. Trimming shortened V by 1 base and J by 6 bases, and 10 bases separated the two germline ends. CDR3 nucleotide sequence: TGTGCCAGCAGCTTAGGACAGGCGCCAAACATTCAGTACTTC. Its translation: CASSLGQAPNIQYF.

V is TRBV5-6 and J is TRBJ2-7; no reliable D call. This CDR3 is built from 12 residues. The V gene's germline CDR1 is SGHDT and CDR2 YYEEEE. V lost 0 bases and J lost 1, with 2 bases in between. Here the CDR3 reads CASSLVSYEQYF. CDR3 DNA sequence: TGTGCCAGCAGCTTGGTATCCTACGAGCAGTACTTC.

The V gene is TRBV11-2, the J gene TRBJ1-2; D unclear. Germline lookup yields CDR1 SGHAT and CDR2 FQNNGV. The V end lost 7 bases, the J end lost 5 bases, and 20 bases lay between the germline ends. The length of the CDR3 is 15 residues. CDR3 bases: TGTGCCAGCACCCTAGGAGACCGGCTTGGATATGGCTACACCTTC. It is translated as CASTLGDRLGYGYTF.

The rearrangement uses TRBV24-1 and TRBJ2-5, with unresolved D. Germline V gene lookup returns CDR1 KGHDR and CDR2 SFDVKD. Trimming left V 3 bases short and J 5 bases short, with 12 bases between. The CDR3 is made up of 14 amino acids. CDR3 protein: CATSDGPGPETQYF. CDR3 in DNA: TGTGCCACCAGTGATGGGCCCGGCCCGGAGACCCAGTACTTC.

The chain combines TRBV7-3 with TRBJ2-3, with D possibly matching TRBD1 (5 bases). Trimming left V 5 bases short and J 4 bases short, with 16 bases between. Germline CDR1 SGHTA, CDR2 FQGTGA. The CDR3 sequence is 15 residues long. DNA for the CDR3: TGTGCCAGCAGCCTACAGGCCAGCAGGTCAGATACGCAGTATTTT. Translation gives CASSLQASRSDTQYF.

V gene TRBV4-2 combines with J gene TRBJ1-5, with D maybe TRBD1 (6 bases). This CDR3 is built from 14 residues. The germline gives CDR1 LGHNA, CDR2 YNFKEQ. V lost 1 base and J lost 5, with 9 bases in between. CDR3: CASSQVGGDQPQHF. Here the CDR3 DNA reads TGTGCCAGCAGCCAAGTAGGGGGGGATCAGCCCCAGCATTTT.

The V call is TRBV11-2, the J call TRBJ2-2; 9 bases line up with TRBD1. CDR3 length: 15 residues. The germline gives CDR1 SGHAT, CDR2 FQNNGV. Unmatched junction bases numbered 1, after V lost 2 bases and J lost 3 bases. DNA of the CDR3: TGTGCCAGCAGCTTAACAGGGGGCCACACCGGGGAGCTGTTTTTT. Its protein is CASSLTGGHTGELFF.

V gene TRBV29-1 combines with J gene TRBJ1-5, with D perhaps matching TRBD1 (5 bases). V gave up 6 bases and J gave up 2 bases, with 11 bases separating them. The CDR3 totals 13 residues. Germline CDR1 SQVTM, CDR2 ANQGSEA. CDR3: CSVQPGGNQPQHF. Written as DNA, the CDR3 is TGCAGCGTCCAACCGGGGGGCAATCAGCCCCAGCATTTT. The variable domain in full, completed from reference TRBV29-1 and TRBJ1-5, reads SAVISQKPSRDICQRGTSLTIQCQVDSQVTMMFWYRQQPGQSLTLIATANQGSEATYESGFVIDKFPISRPNLTFSTLTVSNMSPEDSSIYLCSVQPGGNQPQHFGDGTRLSIL.

Ten or more counts support this clone. The chain employs TRBV11-2 and TRBJ1-1; 7 positions match TRBD1. CDR1 is SGHAT, CDR2 FQNNGV, per germline. There are 17 residues in the CDR3. Germline trimming cut 7 bases from V and 3 bases from J; bases unmatched to any gene: 17. The CDR3 region has the DNA TGTGCCAGCACCTCTTTTCGCGAGGGGGCGCCGGACACTGAAGCTTTCTTT. Residues: CASTSFREGAPDTEAFF.

About this clone: The sample has other DNA sequences that encode this CDR3 too. The V gene is TRBV7-9, the J gene TRBJ1-6; the match to TRBD1 covers 7 bases. V lost 6 bases and J lost 9; bases outside the gene matches: 5. CDR1 and CDR2 from the germline V gene are SEHNR and FQNEAQ (reference sequence). CDR3 size: 13 residues. This CDR3 reads CASRRQGRSPLHF. The CDR3 coding sequence is TGTGCCAGCAGAAGACAGGGCCGTTCACCCCTCCACTTT.

The rearrangement uses TRBV10-3 and TRBJ1-2; D may be TRBD1 (5 bases). The germline V gene has CDR1 ENHRY and CDR2 SYGVKD. V was pared by 3 bases and J by 4 bases, with 12 bases between. The CDR3 totals 14 residues. The DNA of the CDR3 is TGTGCCATCAGTGATTCCGGGACTATCTATGGCTACACCTTC. Translated, it gives CAISDSGTIYGYTF.